Listed below are T cell receptor beta chains from one sample, sequenced in a study of breast tumors, draining lymph nodes, adjacent tissues. In TCRdb, the multiplex PCR reads were re-called with MiXCR into one record per CDR3 protein. The table records hundreds of thousands of distinct CDR3 sequences, 32% of them present only once. Sequenced material: axillary lymph node tissue. The receptors derive from a female donor with breast cancer. Some clones in this sample may be carry-over from other donors' samples. Each CDR3 is given with its conserved first and last residue. A D gene is named only where the DNA matches it firmly. The listing skips clone size in some rows; elsewhere it reads once, few, many or a size class.

TRBJ2-3,TRBV15,many,.,CATSRREFVTDTQYF,TGTGCCACCAGCAGACGGGAGTTTGTCACAGATACGCAGTATTTT
TRBJ1-2,TRBV6-6,many,.,CASTKGEGYGYTF,TGTGCCAGCACCAAGGGGGAGGGCTATGGCTACACCTTC
TRBJ2-2,TRBV18,.,.,CASSPPGVNLNTGELFF,TGTGCCAGCTCACCACCTGGGGTCAACCTAAACACCGGGGAGCTGTTTTTT
TRBJ1-2,TRBV27,.,.,CASSSQIGDQGGWGYTF,TGTGCCAGCAGTTCCCAGATCGGGGATCAGGGAGGTTGGGGCTACACCTTC
TRBJ1-5,TRBV7-2,.,.,CASSLLAGGSNQPQHF,TGTGCCAGCAGCTTACTAGCGGGAGGTAGCAATCAGCCCCAGCATTTT
TRBJ1-5,TRBV19,many,.,CASSMRRGGREQPQHF,TGTGCCAGTAGTATGAGGCGGGGCGGCAGGGAGCAGCCCCAGCATTTT
TRBJ2-7,TRBV7-9,.,.,CASSTRQEQYF,TGTGCCAGCAGCACCCGACAGGAGCAGTACTTC
TRBJ2-1,TRBV5-4,.,.,CASSRGVERGKFF,TGTGCCAGCAGCCGAGGGGTAGAGAGGGGCAAATTCTTC
TRBJ1-5,TRBV12-3/TRBV12-4,many,TRBD1,CASSFRGGGQPQHF,TGTGCCAGCAGTTTCAGGGGGGGCGGCCAGCCCCAGCATTTT
TRBJ1-4,TRBV2,many,TRBD1,CASRTGGGNEKLFF,TGTGCCAGCAGAACAGGGGGCGGTAATGAAAAACTGTTTTTT
TRBJ1-2,TRBV28,.,TRBD1,CVSRYSDRVRGYTF,TGTGTCAGCAGATACTCGGACAGGGTTCGTGGCTACACCTTC
TRBJ1-2,TRBV20-1,many,.,CSAFIPPPGYYGYTF,TGCAGTGCGTTTATCCCCCCCCCGGGGTACTATGGCTACACCTTC
TRBJ2-1,TRBV18,.,.,CASSPIRGNEQFF,TGTGCCAGCTCACCAATACGGGGCAATGAGCAGTTCTTC
TRBJ2-1,TRBV29-1,.,.,CSALNEQFF,TGCAGCGCCCTCAATGAGCAGTTCTTC
TRBJ1-2,TRBV11-3,.,.,CASSRDGDGYGYTF,TGTGCCAGCAGCAGGGACGGCGATGGCTATGGCTACACCTTC
TRBJ2-3,TRBV12-1,many,.,CASSSLAWGGTDTQYF,TGTGCCAGCAGCTCCCTCGCGTGGGGGGGCACAGATACGCAGTATTTT
TRBJ1-5,TRBV12-3/TRBV12-4,.,.,CASSLGGGIYNEHF,TGTGCCAGCAGTTTGGGCGGGGGGATCTACAATGAGCATTTT
TRBJ2-5,TRBV5-4,.,.,CASSLAPTRTQETQYF,TGTGCCAGCAGCTTGGCCCCCACTAGGACCCAAGAGACCCAGTACTTC
TRBJ2-1,TRBV18,.,TRBD1,CASSPETGGYEQFF,TGTGCCAGCTCACCAGAGACAGGGGGCTATGAGCAGTTCTTC
TRBJ1-5,TRBV6-6,.,.,CANSLLQGWGQPQHF,TGTGCCAACAGTTTACTCCAGGGGTGGGGTCAGCCCCAGCATTTT
TRBJ2-1,TRBV18,many,.,CASSTGGSSSYNEQFF,TGTGCCAGCTCTACGGGCGGTTCGAGCTCCTACAATGAGCAGTTCTTC
TRBJ2-2,TRBV20-1,.,.,CSAGTGELFF,TGCAGTGCAGGGACAGGGGAGCTGTTTTTT
TRBJ1-3,TRBV12-3/TRBV12-4,.,.,CASSLGGDLQQRNTIYF,TGTGCCAGCAGTTTAGGGGGGGACCTTCAGCAAAGAAACACCATATATTTT
TRBJ2-1,TRBV11-1,few,.,CASSLGRLANEQFF,TGTGCCAGCAGCTTAGGGCGGTTGGCTAATGAGCAGTTCTTC
TRBJ2-1,TRBV6-1,.,.,CASSLGTRHNEQFF,TGTGCCAGCAGTCTAGGGACTCGGCACAATGAGCAGTTCTTC
TRBJ2-5,TRBV7-9,many,.,CASSMTANQETQYF,TGTGCCAGCAGCATGACAGCTAACCAAGAGACCCAGTACTTC
TRBJ2-1,TRBV6-5,many,.,CASSFNNEQFF,TGTGCCAGCAGTTTTAACAATGAGCAGTTCTTC
TRBJ1-2,TRBV3-1,many,.,CASSPVPPGRYYGYTF,TGTGCCAGCAGCCCTGTACCCCCGGGACGCTACTATGGCTACACCTTC
TRBJ2-3,TRBV11-1,many,.,CASSAFIGKTDTQYF,TGTGCCAGCAGCGCGTTTATCGGGAAGACAGATACGCAGTATTTT
TRBJ2-3,TRBV19,many,.,CASKARGGTDTQYF,TGTGCCAGTAAGGCCAGGGGGGGCACAGATACGCAGTATTTT
TRBJ1-1,TRBV18,few,.,CASSPLTGEAFF,TGTGCCAGCTCACCATTGACAGGCGAAGCTTTCTTT
TRBJ2-7,TRBV4-1,many,.,CASSRSVDLSYEQYF,TGCGCCAGCAGCCGATCCGTGGATCTATCCTACGAGCAGTACTTC
TRBJ2-5,TRBV6-2/TRBV6-3,many,TRBD1,CASSPGQGYQETQYF,TGTGCCAGCAGTCCAGGACAGGGGTACCAAGAGACCCAGTACTTC
TRBJ1-2,TRBV12-3/TRBV12-4,many,.,CASSLNDRLGYTF,TGTGCCAGCAGTTTAAACGATCGGTTGGGCTACACCTTC
TRBJ2-1,TRBV6-6,many,TRBD2,CASSYVLAGYNEQFF,TGTGCCAGCAGTTACGTCCTAGCGGGCTACAATGAGCAGTTCTTC